These 15 T cell receptor beta chains originate from one sample sequenced in a study of human T cells and chemical hapten exposure. TCRdb ran MiXCR on the RACE reads and lists one entry per CDR3 protein. The repertoire has about 73,000 distinct CDR3 sequences, around 7.9% of them found once; the top ten carry around 3.5%. Time point specified: patch test 2, 6 weeks after DPC sensitization. Treatment denoted: therapeutic diphenylcyclopropenone sensitization with weekly scalp DPC. This specimen was whole blood, taken in connection with sensitization to the hapten diphenylcyclopropenone (DPC). Receptors originate from a woman aged 45-59 years with alopecia areata. Some clones in this sample may be carry-over from other donors' samples.

This clonotype was counted at least ten times. The J gene is TRBJ1-6, the V gene TRBV4-1; unclear D gene. Germline lookup yields CDR1 MGHRA and CDR2 YSYEKL. The V end lost 0 bases, the J end lost 10 bases, and 10 bases lay between the germline ends. The CDR3 spans 14 residues. CDR3 residues: CASSQEGSGSPLHF. DNA for the CDR3: TGCGCCAGCAGCCAAGAGGGGTCGGGATCACCCCTCCACTTT.

The rearrangement joins TRBV20-1 to TRBJ2-6, with D perhaps matching TRBD2 (6 bases). This CDR3 region has 14 residues. With 3 bases removed from V and 3 bases from J, the gap between germline ends came to 9 bases. Germline CDR1 is DFQATT and CDR2 is SNEGSKA (reference sequence). The CDR3 here is CSASGRIGANVLTF. CDR3 DNA sequence: TGCAGTGCTAGCGGGAGAATTGGGGCCAACGTCCTGACTTTC.

This clonotype was observed many times. The CDR3 DNA reads as TGTGCCAGCAGCAACCGGGAAGATTCACCCCTCCACTTT. As protein: CASSNREDSPLHF. V and J are TRBV6-2 or TRBV6-3 and TRBJ1-6, with D unresolved. Per germline, CDR1 MNHEY and CDR2 SVGEGT. The CDR3 length is 13 residues. The V end lost 6 bases, the J end lost 8 bases, and 11 bases lay between the germline ends.

The chain uses TRBV7-8 and TRBJ1-6, with TRBD1 matching over 9 bases. Trimming cost V 1 base and J 9 bases; bases outside gene matches: 1. Germline values: CDR1 SGHVS, CDR2 FQNEAQ. The CDR3 loop spans 14 amino acids. The CDR3 loop is CASSLGQGGSPLHF. In nucleotides, the CDR3 is TGTGCCAGCAGCTTAGGACAGGGGGGTTCACCCCTCCACTTT.

This clonotype has only a few counts. V gene TRBV12-3 or TRBV12-4 combines with J gene TRBJ1-5, with D perhaps TRBD1 (6 bases). The CDR3 is 15 residues long. Trimming removed 2 bases from V and 3 bases from J, with 11 bases in between. The CDR3 nucleotides read TGTGCCAGCAGTTTATCAGGGGACTTCAATCAGCCCCAGCATTTT. As protein: CASSLSGDFNQPQHF.

This clonotype was observed a few times. CDR3 amino acids: CASSMRTANTGELFF. As DNA, the CDR3 is TGTGCCAGCAGCATGCGGACGGCGAACACCGGGGAGCTGTTTTTT. The V call is TRBV5-4, the J call TRBJ2-2; D call uncertain. The CDR3 contains 15 residues. CDR1 is SGHNT, CDR2 YYREEE, per germline (reference sequence). The V gene lost 4 bases and the J gene lost 0 bases, with 10 bases spanning the gap.

This clonotype was observed a handful of times. Here the CDR3 DNA reads TGTGCCAGCAACGAGGGGCCTGGAAACACCATATATTTT. This encodes CASNEGPGNTIYF. V gene TRBV9 combines with J gene TRBJ1-3, with a possible D match to TRBD1 (5 bases). CDR3 length: 13 amino acids. V gave up 6 bases and J gave up 2 bases, with 9 bases separating them. The germline V gene has CDR1 SGDLS and CDR2 YYNGEE.

V is TRBV12-3 or TRBV12-4 and J is TRBJ1-3; TRBD1 matches 11 bases. The CDR3 sequence is 18 residues long. V lost 6 bases to trimming and J lost 0 bases; unmatched junction nucleotides: 10. The CDR3 reads CASRKGQGAYLSGNTIYF. In nucleotides, the CDR3 is TGTGCCAGCAGAAAAGGACAGGGGGCTTATCTCTCTGGAAACACCATATATTTT.

V usage is TRBV5-1 and J usage is TRBJ1-2; a possible D gene is TRBD1 (5 bases). The CDR3 totals 14 residues. Germline assignment: CDR1 SGHRS and CDR2 YFSETQ. The germline V and J ends were trimmed by 0 bases and 5 bases, with 11 bases remaining between them. The DNA for the CDR3 is TGCGCCAGCAGCTTGGACAGGCCTTATTATGGCTACACCTTC. Protein product: CASSLDRPYYGYTF.

CDR3 sequence reads: CASYRGSGNTIYF. DNA of the CDR3: TGTGCCAGCTACAGGGGGAGTGGAAACACCATATATTTT. The chain uses TRBV2 and TRBJ1-3; 8 bases line up with TRBD1. The CDR3 has 13 residues. The V and J ends lost 8 bases and 3 bases, in that order; junction bases with no gene match: 3. Per the germline V gene, CDR1 is SNHLY and CDR2 is FYNNEI.

This clonotype was seen ten or more times. This chain's CDR3 is CASSQGRDSLYQPQHF. CDR3 DNA sequence: TGTGCCAGCAGCCAGGGCCGGGACAGCCTTTATCAGCCCCAGCATTTT. This rearrangement joins TRBV4-2 to TRBJ1-5, with TRBD1 matching 7 bases. The trim removed 3 bases at V and 5 bases at J, leaving 10 bases unmatched. The CDR3 consists of 16 residues. Germline-derived CDR1 and CDR2 are LGHNA and YNFKEQ.

The CDR3: CASSVTGLKETQYF. The CDR3 DNA sequence: TGCGCCAGCAGCGTCACAGGGTTGAAGGAGACCCAGTACTTC. The gene calls are TRBV4-1 and TRBJ2-5, with TRBD1 as a possible D gene (6 bases). The CDR3 runs to 14 residues. V shed 5 bases and J shed 5 bases, with 15 bases lying between them. Germline lookup yields CDR1 MGHRA and CDR2 YSYEKL.

This clonotype has just a few counts. The DNA for the CDR3 is TGTGCCAGCGGATCTCCGGACAGGGGGGGACAGCCCCAGCATTTT. This sequence encodes CASGSPDRGGQPQHF. V is TRBV6-1 and J is TRBJ1-5; 10 bases agree with TRBD1. This CDR3 is built from 15 residues. J was trimmed by 7 bases and V by 8 bases; bases with no gene match: 11. Germline loops: CDR1 MNHNS, CDR2 SASEGT.

The J gene is TRBJ2-5, the V gene TRBV20-1, with 8 bases that match TRBD2. Germline V CDR1 and CDR2: DFQATT, SNEGSKA (reference sequence). The V gene end was trimmed by 0 bases and the J gene end by 4 bases; junction bases not matched to a gene: 7. The CDR3 is made up of 15 amino acids. The CDR3 is CSARDSREGLETQYF. Written as DNA, the CDR3 is TGCAGTGCTAGAGATTCCCGGGAGGGCCTAGAGACCCAGTACTTC.

This clonotype was detected ten times or more. The CDR3, as DNA: TGCAGTGCTAGGGCGCGGGACGCATCCTACGAGCAGTACTTC. This gives the protein CSARARDASYEQYF. The chain combines TRBV20-1 with TRBJ2-7; TRBD2 is a possible D gene (6 bases). The CDR3 covers 14 residues. From germline, CDR1 is DFQATT and CDR2 SNEGSKA (reference sequence). V lost 3 bases to trimming and J lost 1 base, with 13 bases between them.